Reported below is one T cell receptor (beta chain). The CDR3 is made up of 15 amino acids. The V gene's germline CDR1 is SNHLY and CDR2 FYNNEI. V was clipped by 6 bases and J by 2 bases; unmatched bases: 8. Each cell subset's genomic DNA was divided evenly among several immunoSEQ plates. With ten immunoSEQ deep assay plates, unsorted PBMC DNA underwent sequencing. Assay used: immunoSEQ multiplex PCR; TCRdb lists only in-frame clones, some missing. This sample yields roughly 480,000 clones, of which around 80% are seen a single time; roughly 12% belongs to the top ten. Among the donors, all were Caucasian adults who lived in Nashville, Tennessee. Unsorted samples relied on around 100 million PBMCs, which served as the source of genomic DNA. The data were taken from a study of shared clonotypes between healthy human individuals.

This TCR derives from a woman in her 40s in good health. Some clones in this sample may be carry-over from other donors' samples. The chain joins TRBV2 to TRBJ2-7; 9 bases line up with TRBD2. Sequencing used PBMCs. CDR3 loop: CASSPLAGVTYEQYF. The CDR3 region has the DNA TGTGCCAGCAGCCCCTTAGCGGGAGTGACCTACGAGCAGTACTTC.